These T cell receptor beta chains were read from a single sample in a study of blood T cell repertoires in COVID-19. TCRdb's table, derived via immunoSEQ multiplex PCR, lists solely in-frame clones and lacks some. The sample carries about 270,000 clones, about 91% recorded once. The sequenced sample consisted of PBMCs or T cells enriched from blood (not recorded which). These receptors were taken from a woman aged 40-49 years with acute COVID-19. Both conserved end residues are part of each CDR3. The order of the fields is clone size, V gene, D gene, J gene, CDR3 protein, CDR3 DNA. A D gene is named only where the DNA matches it firmly. Only part of the rows carry a size: once, few, many, or a class if the clone is expanded.

.	TRBV19	.	TRBJ2-2	CASKDSAPGELFF	TGTGCCAGTAAGGACAGTGCCCCCGGGGAGCTGTTTTTT
.	TRBV27	TRBD1	TRBJ1-3	CASSPSTGPAGNTIYF	TGTGCCAGCAGTCCATCGACAGGGCCGGCTGGAAACACCATATATTTT
.	TRBV19	.	TRBJ2-1	CASSVTSHNEQFF	TGTGCCAGTAGTGTAACTAGTCACAATGAGCAGTTCTTC
.	TRBV6-5	TRBD1	TRBJ1-1	CASRQGTRAFF	TGTGCCAGCCGACAGGGAACACGGGCTTTCTTT
.	TRBV3-1/TRBV3-2	.	TRBJ1-5	CASSRPGETQPQHF	TGTGCCAGCAGCCGACCAGGGGAAACTCAGCCCCAGCATTTT
.	TRBV6-5	TRBD2	TRBJ2-1	CASERELGYNEQFF	TGTGCCAGTGAGCGGGAGTTAGGCTACAATGAGCAGTTCTTC
.	TRBV11-3	.	TRBJ2-3	CASSLFTGSEGTDTQYF	TGTGCCAGCAGCTTATTTACCGGGAGTGAGGGCACAGATACGCAGTATTTT
.	TRBV7-9	.	TRBJ2-2	CASSTQDRMIYTGELFF	TGTGCCAGCAGCACACAGGACCGGATGATTTACACCGGGGAGCTGTTTTTT
.	TRBV18	TRBD2	TRBJ2-2	CASSPNQSGGRNTGELFF	TGTGCCAGCTCACCCAACCAGTCGGGGGGGCGGAACACCGGGGAGCTGTTTTTT
.	TRBV6-4	.	TRBJ2-3	CASSVWAGADTQYF	TGTGCCAGCAGTGTGTGGGCAGGGGCAGATACGCAGTATTTT
.	TRBV4-1	.	TRBJ1-6	CASRAVAGDNSPLHF	TGCGCCAGCCGGGCCGTGGCAGGGGACAATTCACCCCTCCACTTT
.	TRBV3-1/TRBV3-2	.	TRBJ2-5	CASSHQGIQETQYF	TGTGCCAGCAGTCATCAGGGGATACAAGAGACCCAGTACTTC
.	TRBV7-8	.	TRBJ2-7	CASSPTEYAYEQYF	TGTGCCAGCAGCCCTACAGAATACGCCTACGAGCAGTACTTC
once	TRBV28	.	TRBJ1-5	CASSFPYSSNQPQHF	TGTGCCAGCAGCTTCCCATACTCTAGCAATCAGCCCCAGCATTTT
many	TRBV19	.	TRBJ1-2	CASSLQSDSYGYTF	TGTGCCAGTAGTCTCCAATCGGACAGCTATGGCTACACCTTC
.	TRBV5-1	TRBD1	TRBJ1-4	CASSREGQGGNEKLFF	TGCGCCAGCAGCAGGGAAGGACAGGGGGGAAATGAAAAACTGTTTTTT
.	TRBV7-3	.	TRBJ1-3	CASSLSGTKGNTIYF	TGTGCCAGCAGCTTATCGGGAACCAAGGGAAACACCATATATTTT
.	TRBV10-2	.	TRBJ1-5	CASSESERNQPQHF	TGCGCCAGCAGTGAGTCGGAGAGGAATCAGCCCCAGCATTTT
few	TRBV12-3/TRBV12-4	.	TRBJ1-2	CASSDQQGSGYTF	TGTGCCAGCAGTGATCAACAGGGCTCTGGCTACACCTTC
few	TRBV28	TRBD1	TRBJ1-5	CATGQGASQPQHF	TGTGCCACCGGACAGGGGGCTTCTCAGCCCCAGCATTTT